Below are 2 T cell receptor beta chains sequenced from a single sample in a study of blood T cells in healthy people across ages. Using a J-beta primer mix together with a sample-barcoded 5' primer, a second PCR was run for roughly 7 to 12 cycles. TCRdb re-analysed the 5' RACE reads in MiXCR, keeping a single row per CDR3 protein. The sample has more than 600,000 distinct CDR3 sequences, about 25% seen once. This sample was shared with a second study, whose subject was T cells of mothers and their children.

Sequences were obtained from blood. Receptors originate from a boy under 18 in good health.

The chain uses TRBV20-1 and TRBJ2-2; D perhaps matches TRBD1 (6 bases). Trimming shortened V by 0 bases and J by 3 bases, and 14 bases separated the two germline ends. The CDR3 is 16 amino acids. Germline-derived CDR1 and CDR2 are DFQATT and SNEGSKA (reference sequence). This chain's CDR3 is CSARDPGRGDTGELFF. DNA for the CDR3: TGCAGTGCTAGAGACCCTGGCAGGGGAGACACCGGGGAGCTGTTTTTT.

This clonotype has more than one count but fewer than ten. In nucleotides, the CDR3 is TGTGCCAGCACCCTTCAGACCCAAGAGACCCAGTACTTC. This sequence encodes CASTLQTQETQYF. The chain links TRBV7-9 to TRBJ2-5; D is undetermined. Germline V gene lookup returns CDR1 SEHNR and CDR2 FQNEAQ (reference sequence). V lost 7 bases and J 1 base, leaving 10 bases between the germline ends. The CDR3 covers 13 residues.